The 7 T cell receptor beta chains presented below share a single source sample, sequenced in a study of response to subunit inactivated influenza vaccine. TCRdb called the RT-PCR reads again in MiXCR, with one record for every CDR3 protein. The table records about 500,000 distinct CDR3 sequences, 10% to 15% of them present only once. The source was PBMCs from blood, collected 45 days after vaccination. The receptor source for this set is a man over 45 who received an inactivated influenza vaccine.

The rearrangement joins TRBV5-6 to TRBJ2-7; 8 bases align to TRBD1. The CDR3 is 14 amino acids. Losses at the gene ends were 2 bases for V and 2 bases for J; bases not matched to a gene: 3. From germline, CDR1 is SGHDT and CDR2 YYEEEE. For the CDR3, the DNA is TGTGCCAGCAGCTTCGTGACAGGGGCCTACGAGCAGTACTTC. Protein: CASSFVTGAYEQYF.

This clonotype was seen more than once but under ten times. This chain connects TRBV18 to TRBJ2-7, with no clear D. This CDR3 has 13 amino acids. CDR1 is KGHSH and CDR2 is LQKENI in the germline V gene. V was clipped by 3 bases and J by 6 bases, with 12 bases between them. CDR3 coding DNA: TGTGCCAGCTCACCCAAAAGCAGCGCCGAGCAGTACTTC. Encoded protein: CASSPKSSAEQYF. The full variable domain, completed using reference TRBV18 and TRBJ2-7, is NAGVMQNPRHLVRRRGQEARLRCSPMKGHSHVYWYRQLPEEGLKFMVYLQKENIIDESGMPKERFSAEFPKEGPSILRIQQVVRGDSAAYFCASSPKSSAEQYFGPGTRLTVT.

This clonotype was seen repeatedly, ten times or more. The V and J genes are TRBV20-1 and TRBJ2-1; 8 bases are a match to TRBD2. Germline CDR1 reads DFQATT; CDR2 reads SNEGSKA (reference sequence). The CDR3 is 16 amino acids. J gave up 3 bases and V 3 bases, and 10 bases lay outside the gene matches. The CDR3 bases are TGCAGTGCTAGGTCTTCGGGAGGGGTCTACTACAATGAGCAGTTCTTC. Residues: CSARSSGGVYYNEQFF.

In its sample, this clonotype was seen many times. CDR3 loop: CASSESTLAFF. The CDR3 DNA is TGCGCCAGCAGTGAGTCGACTCTAGCTTTCTTT. This chain connects TRBV10-2 to TRBJ1-1; D remains ambiguous. Between the trimmed V and J ends, which lost 0 bases and 10 bases, there was a span of 6 bases. The germline gives CDR1 WSHSY, CDR2 SAAADI. The CDR3 is made up of 11 amino acids.

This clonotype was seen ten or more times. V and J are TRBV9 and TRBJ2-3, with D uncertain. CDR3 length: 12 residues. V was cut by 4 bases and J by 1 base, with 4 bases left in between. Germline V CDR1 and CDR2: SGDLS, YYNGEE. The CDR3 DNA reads TGTGCCAGCAGCCTCCGCACAGATACGCAGTATTTT. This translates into CASSLRTDTQYF. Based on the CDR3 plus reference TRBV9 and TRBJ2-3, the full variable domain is DSGVTQTPKHLITATGQRVTLRCSPRSGDLSVYWYQQSLDQGLQFLIQYYNGEERAKGNILERFSAQQFPDLHSELNLSSLELGDSALYFCASSLRTDTQYFGPGTRLTVL.

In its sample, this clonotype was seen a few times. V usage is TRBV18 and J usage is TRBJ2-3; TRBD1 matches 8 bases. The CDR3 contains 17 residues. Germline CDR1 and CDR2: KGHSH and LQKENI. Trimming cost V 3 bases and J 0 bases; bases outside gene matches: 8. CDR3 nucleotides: TGTGCCAGCTCACCCTGGACAGGGCTCGATAGCACAGATACGCAGTATTTT. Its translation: CASSPWTGLDSTDTQYF.

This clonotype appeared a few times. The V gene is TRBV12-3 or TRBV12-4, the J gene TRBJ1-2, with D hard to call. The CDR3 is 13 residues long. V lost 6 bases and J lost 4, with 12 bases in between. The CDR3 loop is CASRPQLSYGYTF. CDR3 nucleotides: TGTGCCAGCAGGCCGCAGTTGAGCTATGGCTACACCTTC.